This T cell receptor beta chain was sequenced during a study of beta chain features in type 1 diabetes. Whole-study results and caveats: In all four CD4+ subsets, TCRB CDR3 length was significantly, moderately reduced in type 1 diabetes.

The length of the CDR3 is 16 residues. Germline V gene sequence: CDR1 SGHAT, CDR2 FQDESV (reference sequence). Trimming cost V 4 bases and J 5 bases; bases outside gene matches: 10. Investigators reverse transcribed all isolated RNA, so they sequenced expressed TCRB transcripts. Repertoires were generated with immunoSEQ multiplex PCR, while TCRdb's copy carries only in-frame clones and drops some. Of more than 250,000 clones in the sample, roughly 22% were seen once. This clone has just a few counts. Its specificity is not known. This TCR came from a woman aged 40 to 49 with type 1 diabetes. Sequencing was carried out using naive CD4+ T cells from blood. The J gene is TRBJ1-4, the V gene TRBV11-1, with 7 positions matching TRBD1. DNA of the CDR3: TGTGCCAGCAGCTCTTCGGACAGGTCACGAAATGAAAAACTGTTTTTT. It codes for CASSSSDRSRNEKLFF.